The 29 T cell receptor beta chains below all came from one sample that was sequenced in a study of OX40 agonist ivuxolimab in advanced cancers. Profiling relied on immunoSEQ multiplex PCR, and the TCRdb table lists in-frame clones only, not all of them. The table lists about 88,000 clones, approximately 87% of them singletons. This specimen consisted of CD4+ or CD8+ T cells sorted from blood, obtained in a trial of the OX40 agonist ivuxolimab. The source is an adult with an advanced solid tumor such as melanoma, head and neck, liver or kidney cancer.

The chain couples TRBV5-6 to TRBJ2-5; possibly TRBD1 for D (6 bases). The V end lost 2 bases, the J end lost 2 bases, and 10 bases lay between the germline ends. This CDR3 has 14 residues. Germline CDR1 SGHDT, CDR2 YYEEEE. The CDR3 DNA is TGTGCCAGCAGCTTCAAACAGGGACAAGAGACCCAGTACTTC. Protein sequence: CASSFKQGQETQYF.

The chain combines TRBV7-6 with TRBJ2-7; D remains ambiguous. Germline CDR1 is SGHVS and CDR2 is FNYEAQ. The CDR3 loop spans 13 amino acids. V was trimmed by 5 bases and J by 6 bases, leaving 14 bases between them. The DNA for the CDR3 is TGTGCCAGCAGCCTATTTCCGATGGGCGAGCAGTACTTC. Protein: CASSLFPMGEQYF.

The chain recombines TRBV11-2 with TRBJ2-1; 10 bases fit TRBD2. The CDR3 sequence is 15 residues long. Germline V gene lookup returns CDR1 SGHAT and CDR2 FQNNGV. V was pared by 6 bases and J by 3 bases, with 5 bases of the junction left unmatched. The CDR3 DNA reads as TGTGCCAGCAGTGTTACTAGCGGGAACTACAATGAGCAGTTCTTC. Translation gives CASSVTSGNYNEQFF.

The V call is TRBV4-1, the J call TRBJ1-1, with a possible D match to TRBD1 (5 bases). Germline CDR1 is MGHRA and CDR2 is YSYEKL. The ends were cut back, 1 base at V and 3 bases at J, with 9 bases in the middle. This CDR3 has 14 amino acids. The CDR3 coding sequence is TGCGCCAGCAGCCAAGGGCAGGGAGACACTGAAGCTTTCTTT. This encodes CASSQGQGDTEAFF.

V is TRBV9 and J is TRBJ2-7; 10 bases are a match to TRBD1. Germline CDR1 is SGDLS and CDR2 is YYNGEE. This CDR3 contains 15 residues. V was pared by 0 bases and J by 3 bases, with 3 bases of the junction left unmatched. CDR3: CASSVGGQGFYEQYF. The CDR3 DNA is TGTGCCAGCAGCGTAGGGGGACAGGGGTTCTACGAGCAGTACTTC.

This clone has just a few counts. In DNA form, the CDR3 reads TGTGCCAGCAGGTCCGGGGGGAACACTGAAGCTTTCTTT. Translated, it gives CASRSGGNTEAFF. The V gene is TRBV6-5, the J gene TRBJ1-1, with a weak D call TRBD1 (5 bases). V gave up 6 bases and J gave up 1 base, with 9 bases separating them. Germline V gene sequence: CDR1 MNHEY, CDR2 SVGAGI. The CDR3 extends over 13 amino acids.

This clone was counted a single time. CDR3 residues: CASSFVLAGSTDTQYF. CDR3 DNA sequence: TGTGCCAGCAGCTTCGTCCTAGCGGGAAGCACAGATACGCAGTATTTT. This chain links TRBV11-2 with TRBJ2-3; 9 bases are shared with TRBD2. Germline lookup yields CDR1 SGHAT and CDR2 FQNNGV. This CDR3 is built from 16 residues. Trimming took 3 bases from V and 0 from J; bases not matched to a gene: 4.

Only one count was recorded for this clone. The chain carries TRBV6-4 and TRBJ2-5; 9 nucleotides match TRBD1. This CDR3 region has 13 residues. V shed 5 bases and J 4 bases; nucleotides not matched to a gene: 2. The germline V gene encodes CDR1 MRHNA and CDR2 SNTAGT. The CDR3 here is CASSKDRGETQYF. The DNA of the CDR3 is TGTGCCAGCAGTAAGGACAGGGGAGAGACCCAGTACTTC.

This clone has a single count. Compared with germline, one end of the junction differs, possibly owing to a read error. CDR3 amino acids: CANSPSLGTYEQYF. The CDR3, as DNA: TGTGCCAACTCACCATCGCTGGGGACCTACGAGCAGTACTTC. This chain uses TRBV18 with TRBJ2-7, with D uncertain. Germline V lookup: CDR1 KGHSH, CDR2 LQKENI. The CDR3 loop spans 14 amino acids.

The rearrangement links TRBV2 to TRBJ2-7; TRBD2 matches 16 bases. The V segment lost 6 bases and the J segment 10 bases; nucleotides outside the gene matches: 3. The CDR3 length is 13 residues. Germline values: CDR1 SNHLY, CDR2 FYNNEI. The CDR3 region is CASRGTSGGAQYF. The CDR3 DNA reads as TGTGCCAGCAGGGGGACTAGCGGGGGGGCCCAGTACTTC.

The V call is TRBV18, the J call TRBJ1-3; 7 nucleotides line up with TRBD1. The CDR3 totals 16 residues. V dropped 3 bases and J dropped 0; count of bases not matched to a gene: 5. Germline loops: CDR1 KGHSH, CDR2 LQKENI. CDR3: CASSPRQGDSGNTIYF. The DNA of the CDR3 is TGTGCCAGCTCACCCCGACAGGGCGACTCTGGAAACACCATATATTTT.

V and J are TRBV27 and TRBJ1-4; TRBD1 aligns across 9 bases. Trimming cost V 1 base and J 8 bases; bases outside gene matches: 5. Germline V lookup: CDR1 MNHEY, CDR2 SMNVEV (reference sequence). This CDR3 contains 15 residues. The CDR3 DNA reads as TGTGCCAGCAGTTTATATAGACAGGGGGGGGAAAAACTGTTTTTT. Its protein is CASSLYRQGGEKLFF.

V is TRBV6-1 and J is TRBJ2-5, with no clear D. There are 17 residues in the CDR3. The germline V gene has CDR1 MNHNS and CDR2 SASEGT. Trimming shortened V by 1 base and J by 7 bases, and 22 bases separated the two germline ends. The CDR3 DNA reads as TGTGCCAGCAGTGAAGGACTTAGCCGGGCGGTGGATGGGACCCAGTACTTC. Translated: CASSEGLSRAVDGTQYF.

This sequence joins TRBV5-6 and TRBJ1-4, with D perhaps matching TRBD1 (6 bases). The CDR3 sequence is 14 residues long. Germline V lookup: CDR1 SGHDT, CDR2 YYEEEE. The ends were cut back, 5 bases at V and 5 bases at J, with 13 bases in the middle. CDR3 sequence (DNA): TGTGCCAGCAGTCTAAGGACAGTGAATGAAAAACTGTTTTTT. It codes for CASSLRTVNEKLFF.

The V call is TRBV29-1, the J call TRBJ2-7; a weak D match, TRBD1 (6 bases). Germline values: CDR1 SQVTM, CDR2 ANQGSEA. The V and J ends lost 5 bases and 0 bases respectively, with 8 bases between them. The length of the CDR3 is 12 residues. CDR3 coding DNA: TGCAGCGTTCTCAGGGGCTCCTACGAGCAGTACTTC. Amino acids: CSVLRGSYEQYF.

The chain uses TRBV18 and TRBJ1-1; a possible D gene is TRBD1 (6 bases). CDR3 length: 15 amino acids. V shed 5 bases and J shed 1 base, with 14 bases lying between them. Germline assignment: CDR1 KGHSH and CDR2 LQKENI. The CDR3 here is CASSGSGTPNTEAFF. The CDR3 DNA is TGTGCCAGCTCAGGCTCCGGGACACCGAACACTGAAGCTTTCTTT. The complete variable domain, with remaining parts taken from reference TRBV18 and TRBJ1-1, reads NAGVMQNPRHLVRRRGQEARLRCSPMKGHSHVYWYRQLPEEGLKFMVYLQKENIIDESGMPKERFSAEFPKEGPSILRIQQVVRGDSAAYFCASSGSGTPNTEAFFGQGTRLTVV.

The CDR3 DNA is TGTGCCAGCTCACCACCGACAGACTCTGGGGCCAACGTCCTGACTTTC. It yields the protein CASSPPTDSGANVLTF. The rearrangement links TRBV18 to TRBJ2-6, with D tentatively TRBD1 (5 bases). This CDR3 has 16 residues. V lost 0 bases to trimming and J lost 0 bases, with 6 bases between them. Germline V gene sequence: CDR1 KGHSH, CDR2 LQKENI.

The chain carries TRBV30 and TRBJ2-5; D unresolved. Germline CDR1 and CDR2: GTSNPN and SVGIG (reference sequence). The CDR3 length is 12 residues. Trimming took 4 bases from V and 0 from J, leaving 6 bases between them. The CDR3 nucleotides are TGTGCCTGGACACGGCACCAAGAGACCCAGTACTTC. Protein product: CAWTRHQETQYF.

J is TRBJ1-1 and V is TRBV5-1; maybe TRBD1 (5 bases). This CDR3 spans 15 amino acids. The V end lost 3 bases, the J end lost 0 bases, and 12 bases lay between the germline ends. Germline CDR1 SGHRS, CDR2 YFSETQ. CDR3 sequence: CASSSGLTLNTEAFF. The CDR3 bases are TGCGCCAGCAGCTCGGGACTGACCCTGAACACTGAAGCTTTCTTT.

This chain links TRBV19 with TRBJ2-3, with no clear D. Trimming took off 3 bases at V and 2 bases at J, with 9 bases between the two ends. Germline CDR1 is LNHDA and CDR2 is SQIVND (reference sequence). The CDR3 totals 14 residues. The CDR3 nucleotides are TGTGCCAGTAGTATCGAACTATCCACAGATACGCAGTATTTT. Translated, it gives CASSIELSTDTQYF.

The chain combines TRBV12-5 with TRBJ2-3, with 10 bases aligning to TRBD1. Unmatched junction bases numbered 4, after V lost 5 bases and J lost 2 bases. The germline gives CDR1 LGHNT, CDR2 FRNRAP. There are 15 residues in the CDR3. DNA of the CDR3: TGTGCTAGTGGTACCGGGACAGGGGCCACAGATACGCAGTATTTT. Translated: CASGTGTGATDTQYF.

V gene TRBV5-6 combines with J gene TRBJ1-4; 8 bases match TRBD1. V shed 4 bases, J shed 5 bases, and the junction held 7 bases outside the gene matches. The CDR3 spans 15 residues. CDR1 is SGHDT, CDR2 YYEEEE, per germline. This CDR3 reads CASSPTGAANEKLFF. The CDR3 coding sequence is TGTGCCAGCAGCCCGACAGGGGCAGCGAATGAAAAACTGTTTTTT.

The rearrangement joins TRBV29-1 to TRBJ2-1; 7 bases are shared with TRBD2. The trim removed 5 bases at V and 3 bases at J, leaving 10 bases unmatched. This CDR3 comprises 15 residues. Germline CDR1 SQVTM, CDR2 ANQGSEA. The CDR3 bases are TGCAGCGTTCATGGGGGGAGGGTCTACTACAATGAGCAGTTCTTC. It yields the protein CSVHGGRVYYNEQFF.

This chain links TRBV5-6 with TRBJ2-3; 14 nucleotides agree with TRBD2. V lost 4 bases, J lost 9 bases, and 4 bases stayed unmatched. The CDR3 has 14 residues. Germline CDR1 SGHDT, CDR2 YYEEEE. The CDR3 sequence: CASSGTSGGWTQYF. Here the CDR3 DNA reads TGTGCCAGCAGCGGGACTAGCGGGGGTTGGACGCAGTATTTT.

This chain joins TRBV7-9 and TRBJ2-7, with 8 bases fitting TRBD2. The CDR3 runs to 18 residues. After removal of 1 base from V and 2 bases from J, the junction contained 13 bases not matched to a gene. The germline V gene has CDR1 SEHNR and CDR2 FQNEAQ (reference sequence). As DNA, the CDR3 is TGTGCCAGCAGCTTAGTCTCCGGGGGTAGCGGGGTGACCTACGAGCAGTACTTC. Encoded protein: CASSLVSGGSGVTYEQYF. Variable domain in full (rest from reference TRBV7-9 and TRBJ2-7): DTGVSQNPRHKITKRGQNVTFRCDPISEHNRLYWYRQTLGQGPEFLTYFQNEAQLEKSRLLSDRFSAERPKGSFSTLEIQRTEQGDSAMYLCASSLVSGGSGVTYEQYFGPGTRLTVT.

Note on this clone: At one end, the junction sequence differs from germline, possibly due to a read error. This sequence joins TRBV7-7 and TRBJ2-2; possibly TRBD1 or TRBD2 for D (5 bases each). This CDR3 has 15 residues. Germline-derived CDR1 and CDR2 are SSHAT and FNYEAQ (reference sequence). CDR3 nucleotide sequence: TGTGCTAGCAGACCCGGGACGGCAAACACCGGGGAGCTGTTTTTT. Its translation: CASRPGTANTGELFF.

This clone was seen more than once but under ten times. The chain joins TRBV18 to TRBJ2-3; D is ambiguous. This CDR3 is built from 12 residues. V shed 3 bases and J shed 3 bases, with 4 bases lying between them. Germline values: CDR1 KGHSH, CDR2 LQKENI. The CDR3 protein is CASSPDTDTQYF. DNA of the CDR3: TGTGCCAGCTCACCCGATACAGATACGCAGTATTTT.

The chain combines TRBV19 with TRBJ1-2, with 7 bases aligning to TRBD1. The CDR3 has 14 residues. Germline loops: CDR1 LNHDA, CDR2 SQIVND (reference sequence). J lost 1 base, V lost 7 bases, and 6 bases had no gene match. This CDR3 is CASNPRQGNYGYTF. For the CDR3, the DNA is TGTGCCAGTAATCCTAGACAGGGTAACTATGGCTACACCTTC. Supplemented by reference TRBV19 and TRBJ1-2, the full variable domain reads DGGITQSPKYLFRKEGQNVTLSCEQNLNHDAMYWYRQDPGQGLRLIYYSQIVNDFQKGDIAEGYSVSREKKESFPLTVTSAQKNPTAFYLCASNPRQGNYGYTFGSGTRLTVV.

V usage is TRBV11-3 and J usage is TRBJ2-4; 7 positions agree with TRBD2. Trimming cost V 4 bases and J 7 bases; bases outside gene matches: 7. Germline loops: CDR1 SGHNT, CDR2 YENEEA. The CDR3 contains 14 residues. CDR3 coding DNA: TGTGCCAGCAGCTCCGGTACGCGGGAGAACATTCAGTACTTC. It yields the protein CASSSGTRENIQYF.